Reported below is one T cell receptor beta chain. The sample is drawn from a study of blood T cell repertoires in COVID-19. Across the study: Specimens from acute and convalescent COVID-19 originated in the United States, Italy and Spain.

Assay: immunoSEQ multiplex PCR; the TCRdb copy retains only in-frame clones and omits some. The sample holds 110,000 to 150,000 clones, just under 85% seen once. CDR3 length: 15 amino acids. The V and J ends lost 0 bases and 9 bases, in that order; junction bases with no gene match: 5. CDR1 and CDR2 (germline): GTSNPN, SVGIG (reference sequence). The receptor was isolated from a man between 45 and 60 years old who had recovered from COVID-19. The sequencing sample was made of PBMCs or T cells enriched from blood (not recorded which). The chain links TRBV30 to TRBJ1-6; 10 bases are shared with TRBD1. The CDR3 reads CAWSVRGQGFSPLHF. The CDR3 DNA follows: TGTGCCTGGAGTGTACGGGGACAGGGGTTTTCACCCCTCCACTTT.